These T cell receptor beta chains were read from a single sample in a study of human T cells and chemical hapten exposure. MiXCR, run by TCRdb on the RACE reads, gives a single entry per CDR3 protein. The table shows tens of thousands of distinct CDR3 sequences, with 9.5% to 15% occurring only once. This specimen consisted of whole blood, obtained in connection with sensitization to the hapten diphenylcyclopropenone (DPC). The receptors were gathered from a woman aged 30 to 39 with alopecia areata. Some clones in this sample may be carry-over from other donors' samples. Each CDR3 is given with its conserved first and last residue. Each record gives: J gene, D gene, V gene, clone size, CDR3 DNA, CDR3 protein. A D gene is named only where the DNA matches it firmly. Part of the rows lack a size; the others show once, few, many or a class for expanded clones.

TRBJ2-1,TRBD1,TRBV5-4,many,TGTGCCAGCAGCCCGGACAGGGGGCGACGTGAGCAGTTCTTC,CASSPDRGRREQFF
TRBJ2-5,-,TRBV29-1,few,TGCAGCGTTGACGAGCGACCCCCGCACTTC,CSVDERPPHF
TRBJ1-1,-,TRBV30,-,TGTGCCTGGAGTGGTTACAGCCGGAACACTGAAGCTTTCTTT,CAWSGYSRNTEAFF
TRBJ1-1,-,TRBV24-1,many,TGTGCCACCAGTGATGGCGACAGGGAAGCTTTCTTT,CATSDGDREAFF
TRBJ2-7,TRBD2,TRBV11-2,many,TGTGCCAGCAGCTTAGAAAGCGGGAACGAGCAGTACTTC,CASSLESGNEQYF
TRBJ2-3,TRBD2,TRBV5-4,few,TGTGCCAGCAGCACCGGACTAGCCCCAGCAGATACGCAGTATTTT,CASSTGLAPADTQYF
TRBJ1-1,TRBD1,TRBV25-1,few,TGTGCCAGCACCAACTCCGGGACAGGGAGCGCTGAAGCTTTCTTT,CASTNSGTGSAEAFF
TRBJ2-1,TRBD2,TRBV5-1,-,TGCGCCAGCAGCTTGAGGACTAGCGAGTACAATGAGCAGTTCTTC,CASSLRTSEYNEQFF
TRBJ2-7,-,TRBV4-3,-,TGCGCCAGCAGCCAAGGGCTAGGGCCCTACGAGCAGTACTTC,CASSQGLGPYEQYF
TRBJ2-4,-,TRBV7-9,many,TGTGCCAGCAGCAATACAGGGCTGACCAAAAACATTCAGTACTTC,CASSNTGLTKNIQYF
TRBJ2-7,-,TRBV27,many,TGTGCCAGCAGTTTGTCCCCCGGGACAAACTCCTACGAGCAGTACTTC,CASSLSPGTNSYEQYF
TRBJ1-3,TRBD1,TRBV12-3/TRBV12-4,-,TGTGCCAGCAGTCCGGGACAGGGAAAGCCTGGAAACACCATATATTTT,CASSPGQGKPGNTIYF
TRBJ2-7,TRBD2,TRBV5-1,-,TGCGCCAGCAGCTCGGCGACTAGCGTCTACGAGCAGTACTTC,CASSSATSVYEQYF
TRBJ2-7,-,TRBV29-1,many,TGCAGCGTCTATGGAGGGCCTGCCGACGAGCAGTACTTC,CSVYGGPADEQYF
TRBJ1-5,-,TRBV2,many,TGTGCCAGCAGTGACGTGGGGGCCAATCAGCCCCAGCATTTT,CASSDVGANQPQHF